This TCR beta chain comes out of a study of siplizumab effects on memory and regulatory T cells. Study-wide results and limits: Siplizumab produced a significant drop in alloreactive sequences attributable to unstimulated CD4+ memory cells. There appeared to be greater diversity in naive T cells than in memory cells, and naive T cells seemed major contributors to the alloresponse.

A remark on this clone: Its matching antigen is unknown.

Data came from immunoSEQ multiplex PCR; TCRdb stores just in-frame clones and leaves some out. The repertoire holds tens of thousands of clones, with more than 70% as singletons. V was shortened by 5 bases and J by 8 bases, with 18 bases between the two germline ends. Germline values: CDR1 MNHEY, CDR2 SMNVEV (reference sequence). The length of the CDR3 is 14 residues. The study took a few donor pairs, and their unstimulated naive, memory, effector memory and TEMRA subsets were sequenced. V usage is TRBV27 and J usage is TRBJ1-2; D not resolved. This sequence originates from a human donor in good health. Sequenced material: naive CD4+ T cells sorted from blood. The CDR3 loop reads CASSPTTPPQGYTF. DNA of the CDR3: TGTGCCAGCAGTCCAACAACCCCTCCACAGGGCTACACCTTC.